This TCR beta chain was documented in a study of tumor-infiltrating lymphocytes in primary liver carcinoma. Germline V gene data show CDR1 as SGHNT and CDR2 as YYREEE (reference sequence). This CDR3 contains 15 residues. V lost 0 bases and J 0 bases, leaving 9 bases between the germline ends. The investigators made TCR beta cDNA from about 510 ng total RNA, using a constant-region primer. Amplification in three nested multiplex PCR rounds with slightly modified ARM-PCR gave rise to TCR beta libraries. Both of the initial two PCR rounds ran for approximately 10 cycles and employed TRBV1-TRBV30 forward primers alongside a C-beta reverse primer. TCRdb redid the calling of the multiplex PCR reads with MiXCR, one entry per CDR3 protein. The repertoire has fewer than 400,000 distinct CDR3 sequences, approximately 65% of them found once; the top ten carry about 9.4%. The researchers obtained blood RNA from unsorted whole blood and also extracted germline DNA.

The specimen was peripheral blood. This sequence joins TRBV5-4 and TRBJ1-1, with D tentatively TRBD1 (5 bases). The TCR originated in a man in his forties or fifties with primary liver carcinoma and hepatitis B virus infection. CDR3 loop: CASSLGPGVNTEAFF. Here the CDR3 DNA reads TGTGCCAGCAGCTTGGGTCCGGGGGTGAACACTGAAGCTTTCTTT.